A single sample gave rise to the 28 T cell receptor beta chains below, sequenced in a study of T cell responses to AZD1222 COVID-19 vaccine. Produced via immunoSEQ multiplex PCR; TCRdb's table is partial and in-frame only. The table records 150,000 or so clones, about 92% of them present only once. Sequencing used peripheral blood, obtained on day 0 of AZD1222 vaccination. The receptors here all came from an adult in good health.

The chain recombines TRBV6-5 with TRBJ1-6; the D gene is possibly TRBD1 (5 bases). The CDR3 is 15 amino acids. The germline V and J ends were trimmed by 5 bases and 5 bases, with 13 bases remaining between them. Germline V CDR1 and CDR2: MNHEY, SVGAGI. CDR3 sequence: CASSPRGGNNSPLHF. The CDR3 nucleotides are TGTGCCAGCAGTCCCCGGGGGGGGAATAATTCACCCCTCCACTTT.

The genes are TRBV3-1 (or the pseudogene TRBV3-2) and TRBJ2-2; D is unclear. With 4 bases removed from V and 4 bases from J, the gap between germline ends came to 4 bases. There are 12 residues in the CDR3. Germline CDR1 LGHDT, CDR2 YNNKEL (reference sequence). This chain's CDR3 is CASSRGTGELFF. The DNA for the CDR3 is TGTGCCAGCAGCCGGGGCACCGGGGAGCTGTTTTTT.

This chain joins TRBV27 and TRBJ1-6; TRBD1 agrees at 7 bases. CDR3 length equals 14 residues. Germline V gene sequence: CDR1 MNHEY, CDR2 SMNVEV (reference sequence). Trimming took 3 bases from V and 10 from J; bases not matched to a gene: 6. CDR3 sequence reads: CASSFGNRGSPLHF. Written as DNA, the CDR3 is TGTGCCAGCAGTTTCGGGAACAGGGGATCACCCCTCCACTTT.

The rearrangement links TRBV4-1 to TRBJ1-2; unclear D gene. The CDR3 is 15 residues long. CDR1 MGHRA and CDR2 YSYEKL come from the germline V gene. V lost 2 bases and J 8 bases, leaving 18 bases between the germline ends. CDR3 region: CASSQPRTGSRGYTF. The CDR3 DNA sequence: TGCGCCAGCAGCCAACCCAGGACCGGGTCGAGGGGCTACACCTTC.

V gene TRBV30 combines with J gene TRBJ2-5; possibly TRBD2 for D (5 bases). CDR1 and CDR2 (germline): GTSNPN, SVGIG (reference sequence). The CDR3 runs to 12 residues. Trimming shortened V by 0 bases and J by 7 bases, and 9 bases separated the two germline ends. As DNA, the CDR3 is TGTGCCTGGAGTGTGACTGCGGGGACCCAGTACTTC. Translation gives CAWSVTAGTQYF. Using reference TRBV30 and TRBJ2-5 for the parts outside the CDR3, the full variable domain is SQTIHQWPATLVQPVGSPLSLECTVEGTSNPNLYWYRQAAGRGLQLLFYSVGIGQISSEVPQNLSASRPQDRQFILSSKKLLLSDSGFYLCAWSVTAGTQYFGPGTRLLVL.

The chain is built from TRBV5-1 and TRBJ2-7, with 11 bases lining up with TRBD2. The CDR3 consists of 16 residues. Per the germline V gene, CDR1 is SGHRS and CDR2 is YFSETQ. With 3 bases clipped from V and 3 bases from J, the junction kept 8 bases outside the gene matches. CDR3 residues: CASSSRGGLADYEQYF. DNA for the CDR3: TGCGCCAGCAGCTCGCGCGGGGGACTAGCGGACTACGAGCAGTACTTC.

The gene calls are TRBV11-1 and TRBJ2-7; D is unclear. The CDR3 is made up of 16 amino acids. From germline, CDR1 is SGHAT and CDR2 FQDESV (reference sequence). Trimming stripped 0 bases from V and 4 bases from J, with 16 bases between. CDR3 protein: CASSLAYDGPAYEQYF. DNA of the CDR3: TGTGCCAGCAGCTTAGCGTATGACGGCCCGGCGTACGAGCAGTACTTC.

This chain uses TRBV10-3 with TRBJ2-2, with 11 bases aligning to TRBD1. This CDR3 region has 15 residues. The germline V gene encodes CDR1 ENHRY and CDR2 SYGVKD. V was pared by 8 bases and J by 7 bases, with 9 bases of the junction left unmatched. The CDR3 DNA sequence: TGTGCCATCCGTCGAGGACAGGGGGCGGTCGGGGAGCTGTTTTTT. The encoded protein is CAIRRGQGAVGELFF.

The gene calls are TRBV9 and TRBJ2-1, with 10 bases matching TRBD2. CDR3 length: 15 amino acids. Germline V gene data show CDR1 as SGDLS and CDR2 as YYNGEE. J gave up 5 bases and V 4 bases, and 6 bases lay outside the gene matches. This CDR3 is CASSPTSGANNEQFF. CDR3 DNA: TGTGCCAGCAGCCCCACTAGCGGGGCTAACAATGAGCAGTTCTTC.

The genes are TRBV7-2 and TRBJ1-5; D is ambiguous. The V end lost 1 base, the J end lost 3 bases, and 13 bases lay between the germline ends. Germline V gene sequence: CDR1 SGHTA, CDR2 FQGNSA. The CDR3 is made up of 16 amino acids. The CDR3 sequence is CASSLDPGLSNQPQHF. The CDR3 coding sequence is TGTGCCAGCAGCTTAGACCCCGGGCTTTCCAATCAGCCCCAGCATTTT.

V and J are TRBV3-1 (or the pseudogene TRBV3-2) and TRBJ2-5, with 9 bases identical to TRBD2. Trimming cost V 1 base and J 4 bases; bases outside gene matches: 1. The CDR3 extends over 14 amino acids. Germline V gene lookup returns CDR1 LGHDT and CDR2 YNNKEL (reference sequence). The CDR3 coding sequence is TGTGCCAGCAGCCAAGGGACTAGCGTAGAGACCCAGTACTTC. Translated: CASSQGTSVETQYF.

This clone was recorded once. The chain links TRBV28 to TRBJ2-2, with a tentative D call TRBD2 (5 bases). V was pared by 3 bases and J by 0 bases, with 8 bases between. The germline V gene encodes CDR1 MDHEN and CDR2 SYDVKM. The CDR3 consists of 15 residues. Written as DNA, the CDR3 is TGTGCCAGCAGTTTCAGCGGATCGAACACCGGGGAGCTGTTTTTT. Protein product: CASSFSGSNTGELFF. Supplemented by reference TRBV28 and TRBJ2-2, the full variable domain reads DVKVTQSSRYLVKRTGEKVFLECVQDMDHENMFWYRQDPGLGLRLIYFSYDVKMKEKGDIPEGYSVSREKKERFSLILESASTNQTSMYLCASSFSGSNTGELFFGEGSRLTVL.

This chain connects TRBV7-9 to TRBJ1-1; no firm D call. Germline CDR1 and CDR2: SEHNR and FQNEAQ (reference sequence). This CDR3 comprises 11 residues. Deletions cut 5 bases from V and 4 bases from J, with 5 bases between. The CDR3 DNA is TGTGCCAGCAGCCAGACCACTGAAGCTTTCTTT. Translating it yields CASSQTTEAFF. Complete variable domain (other parts from reference TRBV7-9 and TRBJ1-1): DTGVSQNPRHKITKRGQNVTFRCDPISEHNRLYWYRQTLGQGPEFLTYFQNEAQLEKSRLLSDRFSAERPKGSFSTLEIQRTEQGDSAMYLCASSQTTEAFFGQGTRLTVV.

This clone is a singleton in its sample. This chain links TRBV24-1 with TRBJ2-2, with D tentatively TRBD1 (6 bases). The germline CDR1 and CDR2 sequences are KGHDR and SFDVKD. Trimming took 3 bases from V and 1 from J, leaving 11 bases between them. This CDR3 spans 16 amino acids. The CDR3 reads CATSDRQARNTGELFF. The CDR3 DNA reads as TGTGCCACCAGTGATCGACAGGCCAGGAACACCGGGGAGCTGTTTTTT.

This chain joins TRBV6-2 or TRBV6-3 and TRBJ2-1; D ambiguous. Germline CDR1 is MNHEY and CDR2 is SVGEGT. Trimming removed 4 bases from V and 3 bases from J, with 7 bases in between. The CDR3 has 13 residues. The CDR3 sequence: CASSSENYNEQFF. The DNA of the CDR3 is TGTGCCAGCAGTTCGGAGAACTACAATGAGCAGTTCTTC.

V is TRBV9 and J is TRBJ1-1; maybe TRBD1 (5 bases). This CDR3 contains 15 residues. CDR1 and CDR2 from the germline V gene are SGDLS and YYNGEE. Trimming left V 0 bases short and J 1 base short, with 10 bases between. CDR3 nucleotides: TGTGCCAGCAGCGTAGCTAGGGGAGGGAACACTGAAGCTTTCTTT. It translates to CASSVARGGNTEAFF.

The rearrangement links TRBV11-1 to TRBJ2-7; D is possibly TRBD1 (6 bases). This CDR3 is 14 amino acids long. CDR1 is SGHAT and CDR2 is FQDESV in the germline V gene (reference sequence). Deletions cut 1 base from V and 3 bases from J, with 10 bases between. The CDR3, as DNA: TGTGCCAGCAGCTTAGAAGGGGGAGTCTACGAGCAGTACTTC. Its protein product is CASSLEGGVYEQYF.

This chain connects TRBV7-9 to TRBJ1-5; the D gene is possibly TRBD1 (5 bases). Trimming left V 2 bases short and J 3 bases short, with 8 bases between. The CDR3 spans 14 residues. Looked up from germline, CDR1 is SEHNR and CDR2 is FQNEAQ (reference sequence). As DNA, the CDR3 is TGTGCCAGCAGCTTATCGGACACCAATCAGCCCCAGCATTTT. It encodes CASSLSDTNQPQHF.

The CDR3 region has the DNA TGTGCCAGTAGTACCGGGACAGGGGTATATACTGAAGCTTTCTTT. Translated, it gives CASSTGTGVYTEAFF. This chain joins TRBV19 and TRBJ1-1, with 10 bases lining up with TRBD1. Trimming cost V 4 bases and J 5 bases; bases outside gene matches: 7. Germline CDR1 and CDR2: LNHDA and SQIVND (reference sequence). The CDR3 has 15 amino acids.

The CDR3 loop is CASSYDSSGANVLTF. Written as DNA, the CDR3 is TGTGCCAGCAGTTACGACAGCTCTGGGGCCAACGTCCTGACTTTC. This sequence joins TRBV6-5 and TRBJ2-6; D perhaps matches TRBD1 (5 bases). The CDR3 runs to 15 residues. Germline lookup yields CDR1 MNHEY and CDR2 SVGAGI. V lost 2 bases, J lost 0 bases, and 5 bases lay in between.

The chain is built from TRBV7-6 and TRBJ1-4; the D gene is possibly TRBD1 (5 bases). V dropped 3 bases and J dropped 1 base, with 9 bases sitting between them. Germline V CDR1 and CDR2: SGHVS, FNYEAQ. This CDR3 has 15 residues. This chain's CDR3 is CASSLGRRTNEKLFF. The CDR3 bases are TGTGCCAGCAGCTTGGGACGGCGAACTAATGAAAAACTGTTTTTT.

The chain is built from TRBV18 and TRBJ2-2; 7 nucleotides agree with TRBD1. Germline lookup yields CDR1 KGHSH and CDR2 LQKENI. The V gene end was trimmed by 6 bases and the J gene end by 2 bases; junction bases not matched to a gene: 9. The CDR3 is made up of 16 amino acids. For the CDR3, the DNA is TGTGCCAGCTCGTACACCGGGACAGCTAACACCGGGGAGCTGTTTTTT. Translating gives CASSYTGTANTGELFF.

The chain combines TRBV18 with TRBJ2-7; the match to TRBD1 covers 10 bases. The V gene end was trimmed by 6 bases and the J gene end by 3 bases; junction bases not matched to a gene: 8. CDR3 size: 15 residues. Germline CDR1 KGHSH, CDR2 LQKENI. The CDR3, as DNA: TGTGCCAGCTCTCCCGACAGGGGGCAGTTCTACGAGCAGTACTTC. Translation: CASSPDRGQFYEQYF.

V usage is TRBV5-5 and J usage is TRBJ1-2; 9 nucleotides agree with TRBD1. Losses at the gene ends were 0 bases for V and 2 bases for J; bases not matched to a gene: 8. Germline lookup yields CDR1 SGHKS and CDR2 YYEKEE (reference sequence). This CDR3 comprises 17 residues. Here the CDR3 reads CASSLGQGVGWNYGYTF. CDR3 nucleotide sequence: TGTGCCAGCAGCTTGGGACAGGGGGTTGGTTGGAACTATGGCTACACCTTC.

The chain combines TRBV7-9 with TRBJ1-1; D remains unclear. V was pared by 5 bases and J by 5 bases, with 18 bases between. Germline values: CDR1 SEHNR, CDR2 FQNEAQ (reference sequence). The CDR3 totals 15 residues. The CDR3 DNA follows: TGTGCCAGCAGCCGCGGGTCAAGTTGGGATACTGAAGCTTTCTTT. Amino acids: CASSRGSSWDTEAFF.

This sequence joins TRBV7-2 and TRBJ1-1; a possible D gene is TRBD1 (5 bases). CDR1 and CDR2 from the germline V gene are SGHTA and FQGNSA. Between the trimmed V and J ends, which lost 4 bases and 7 bases, there was a span of 13 bases. This CDR3 is built from 13 residues. DNA for the CDR3: TGTGCCAGCAGCTCGTACCGGGACGGTGAAGCTTTCTTT. Its translation is CASSSYRDGEAFF.

The chain combines TRBV18 with TRBJ2-3, with TRBD1 identical over 9 bases. After removal of 7 bases from V and 4 bases from J, the junction contained 6 bases not matched to a gene. The V gene's germline CDR1 is KGHSH and CDR2 LQKENI. This CDR3 contains 14 residues. The chain's CDR3 is CASFPGQGSDTQYF. The CDR3, as DNA: TGTGCCAGCTTCCCGGGACAGGGCTCAGATACGCAGTATTTT.

This sequence joins TRBV28 and TRBJ1-2; 7 bases line up with TRBD1. The CDR3 loop spans 13 amino acids. V gave up 8 bases and J gave up 6 bases; unmatched junction bases: 9. CDR1 and CDR2 (germline): MDHEN, SYDVKM. The CDR3 reads CASVGAGGDGYTF. CDR3 in DNA: TGTGCCAGCGTCGGGGCAGGGGGAGATGGCTACACCTTC.